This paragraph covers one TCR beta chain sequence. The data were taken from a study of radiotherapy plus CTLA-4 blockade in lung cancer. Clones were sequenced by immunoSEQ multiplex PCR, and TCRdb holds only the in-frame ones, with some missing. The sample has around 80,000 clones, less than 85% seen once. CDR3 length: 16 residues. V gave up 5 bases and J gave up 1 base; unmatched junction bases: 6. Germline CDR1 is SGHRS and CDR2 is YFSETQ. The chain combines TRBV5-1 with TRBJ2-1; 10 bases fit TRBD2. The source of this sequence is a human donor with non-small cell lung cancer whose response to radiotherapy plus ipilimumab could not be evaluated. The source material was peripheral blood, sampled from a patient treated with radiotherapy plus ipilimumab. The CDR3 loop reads CASSLSGLASYNEQFF. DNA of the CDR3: TGCGCCAGCAGTTTATCGGGACTAGCGTCCTACAATGAGCAGTTCTTC. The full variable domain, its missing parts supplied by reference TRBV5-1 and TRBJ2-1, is KAGVTQTPRYLIKTRGQQVTLSCSPISGHRSVSWYQQTPGQGLQFLFEYFSETQRNKGNFPGRFSGRQFSNSRSEMNVSTLELGDSALYLCASSLSGLASYNEQFFGPGTRLTVL.